Listed below are T cell receptor beta chains from one sample, sequenced in a study of T cell responses to AZD1222 COVID-19 vaccine. Produced via immunoSEQ multiplex PCR; TCRdb's table is partial and in-frame only. The table includes 150,000 to 200,000 clones, 70% to 90% detected once. The starting material was peripheral blood, obtained on day 0 of AZD1222 vaccination. The receptors were gathered from an adult in good health. Both conserved end residues are part of each CDR3. The order of the fields is CDR3 length, J gene, D gene, clone size, V gene, CDR3 protein, CDR3 DNA. A D gene is named only where the DNA matches it firmly. Some rows have no size entry. The others give once, few or many, or a class for an expanded clone.

14 TRBJ1-2 - - TRBV27 CASSFNRERNGYTF TGTGCCAGCAGTTTCAACAGGGAAAGAAATGGCTACACCTTC
16 TRBJ2-3 - - TRBV7-9 CASNVEAGARTDTQYF TGTGCCAGCAACGTGGAGGCTGGGGCCAGAACAGATACGCAGTATTTT
12 TRBJ1-2 - - TRBV6-5 CASSTASSGYTF TGTGCCAGCAGCACAGCATCAAGTGGCTACACCTTC
16 TRBJ2-7 TRBD1 - TRBV7-9 CASSQKLTGGSYEQYF TGTGCCAGCAGCCAGAAGTTGACAGGGGGCTCCTACGAGCAGTACTTC
15 TRBJ2-2 - - TRBV30 CAWSLLRGGTGELFF TGTGCCTGGAGTCTCCTCAGGGGTGGCACCGGGGAGCTGTTTTTT
14 TRBJ1-2 TRBD1 - TRBV6-2/TRBV6-3 CASSYFSGTGGYTF TGTGCCAGCAGTTACTTCTCCGGGACAGGCGGCTACACCTTC
14 TRBJ1-2 - - TRBV11-2 CASSSLRAVYGYTF TGTGCCAGCAGCTCACTAAGAGCCGTCTATGGCTACACCTTC
15 TRBJ2-7 TRBD2 - TRBV4-3 CASSQGPGLAGEQYF TGCGCCAGCAGCCAAGGCCCCGGACTAGCGGGCGAGCAGTACTTC
16 TRBJ1-1 - once TRBV6-1 CASSEAFWGDTSKAFF TGTGCCAGCAGTGAAGCATTTTGGGGTGACACATCAAAAGCTTTCTTT
19 TRBJ2-2 TRBD2 once TRBV27 CASSLSLRSGLALTGELFF TGTGCCAGCAGTTTATCGCTCAGGTCGGGACTAGCCCTAACCGGGGAGCTGTTTTTT
17 TRBJ2-2 TRBD1 - TRBV7-3 CASSSTPTGQNTGELFF TGTGCCAGCAGCTCCACTCCGACAGGGCAAAACACCGGGGAGCTGTTTTTT
18 TRBJ1-3 - once TRBV4-1 CASSHPLPRQLSGNTIYF TGCGCCAGCAGCCACCCTCTCCCTAGACAGCTCTCTGGAAACACCATATATTTT
15 TRBJ2-7 - - TRBV4-1 CASSQDADRGYEQYF TGCGCCAGCAGCCAAGACGCGGACAGAGGTTACGAGCAGTACTTC